This passage covers 18 T cell receptor beta chains from one sample sequenced in a study of blood T cell repertoires in COVID-19. Method: immunoSEQ multiplex PCR; TCRdb's copy keeps in-frame clones and lacks some. The data hold about 300,000 clones, with approximately 86% observed a single time. Sequenced input: peripheral blood. The receptors were gathered from a man between 65 and 79 years old with acute or convalescent COVID-19.

V is TRBV21-1 and J is TRBJ2-3; TRBD2, the D gene given by the table, was not confirmed from the DNA. TRBV21-1 is given as a pseudogene. The CDR3 extends over 13 amino acids. The CDR3 DNA reads TGTGCCAGCAGCCCCCGGGTTCCGGATACGCAGTATTTT. The encoded protein is CASSPRVPDTQYF.

The chain has TRBV27 and TRBJ2-3; no reliable D call. The CDR3 extends over 15 amino acids. From germline, CDR1 is MNHEY and CDR2 SMNVEV (reference sequence). V gave up 6 bases and J gave up 4 bases, with 17 bases separating them. The CDR3 DNA is TGTGCCAGCAGACTACATATCGAACTTCCAGATACGCAGTATTTT. Protein sequence: CASRLHIELPDTQYF.

This chain connects TRBV9 to TRBJ2-1; TRBD1 might be the D (6 bases). Trimming removed 0 bases at V and 7 bases at J, with 8 bases between. The CDR3 has 13 amino acids. The germline gives CDR1 SGDLS, CDR2 YYNGEE. The CDR3 here is CASSVAQGNEQFF. The DNA of the CDR3 is TGTGCCAGCAGCGTAGCCCAGGGGAATGAGCAGTTCTTC.

V and J are TRBV6-5 and TRBJ2-2; a possible D gene is TRBD1 (8 bases). The V and J ends lost 6 bases and 7 bases respectively, with 15 bases between them. Germline CDR1 MNHEY, CDR2 SVGAGI. The CDR3 loop spans 14 amino acids. In nucleotides, the CDR3 is TGTGCCAGCAGCTCAACAGGGGGGGGCGGGGAGCTGTTTTTT. Its protein product is CASSSTGGGGELFF.

The chain uses TRBV24-1 and TRBJ2-2; weak D call: TRBD2 (6 bases). CDR3 length: 16 amino acids. Deletions cut 2 bases from V and 5 bases from J, with 14 bases between. Germline V gene data show CDR1 as KGHDR and CDR2 as SFDVKD. For the CDR3, the DNA is TGTGCCACCAGTGATTCGGAGGGCTTCAGGACCGGGGAGCTGTTTTTT. It yields the protein CATSDSEGFRTGELFF.

The chain combines TRBV5-3 with TRBJ2-7; 7 bases are shared with TRBD1. TRBV5-3 carries the ORF label, with uncertain function. This CDR3 comprises 18 residues. V was clipped by 4 bases and J by 0 bases; unmatched bases: 16. The DNA of the CDR3 is TGTGCCAGAAGCCCGCATGGCCCCACAGGGGAAAGCTCCTACGAGCAGTACTTC. This gives the protein CARSPHGPTGESSYEQYF.

The CDR3 spells CAISEGGKHTEAFF. The CDR3 nucleotides read TGTGCCATCAGTGAAGGGGGAAAACACACTGAAGCTTTCTTT. V and J are TRBV10-3 and TRBJ1-1, with D possibly being TRBD1 (6 bases). The V gene's germline CDR1 is ENHRY and CDR2 SYGVKD. This CDR3 contains 14 residues. V was cut by 3 bases and J by 3 bases, with 11 bases left in between.

This rearrangement joins TRBV18 to TRBJ1-5; D is unclear. V lost 3 bases and J lost 6, with 12 bases in between. CDR1 and CDR2 (germline): KGHSH, LQKENI. This CDR3 region has 14 residues. As DNA, the CDR3 is TGTGCCAGCTCACCTACAGCCGTAGGTCAGCCCCAGCATTTT. This sequence encodes CASSPTAVGQPQHF. The full variable domain, completed using reference TRBV18 and TRBJ1-5, is NAGVMQNPRHLVRRRGQEARLRCSPMKGHSHVYWYRQLPEEGLKFMVYLQKENIIDESGMPKERFSAEFPKEGPSILRIQQVVRGDSAAYFCASSPTAVGQPQHFGDGTRLSIL.

The CDR3 DNA sequence: TGTGCCAGCAGACAGGACTACTCTGGAAACACCATATATTTT. Protein: CASRQDYSGNTIYF. This chain joins TRBV27 and TRBJ1-3; possibly TRBD1 for D (5 bases). This CDR3 is built from 14 residues. V lost 6 bases and J lost 0, with 9 bases in between. The V gene's germline CDR1 is MNHEY and CDR2 SMNVEV (reference sequence).

This clone was recorded once. The chain combines TRBV18 with TRBJ1-6, with 7 positions matching TRBD1. Germline CDR1 is KGHSH and CDR2 is LQKENI. The CDR3 runs 16 residues. The ends lost 3 bases at V and 0 bases at J; junction bases unmatched: 2. CDR3 sequence reads: CASSPRDSSYNSPLHF. As DNA, the CDR3 is TGTGCCAGCTCACCTCGGGACAGCTCCTATAATTCACCCCTCCACTTT.

The V and J genes are TRBV7-2 and TRBJ2-7; 8 bases agree with TRBD1. Germline V gene sequence: CDR1 SGHTA, CDR2 FQGNSA. The CDR3 spans 16 residues. With 4 bases clipped from V and 5 bases from J, the junction kept 13 bases outside the gene matches. The CDR3 nucleotides are TGTGCCAGCAGCTCAGGACAGGGTTTGATGATACACGAGCAGTACTTC. Protein product: CASSSGQGLMIHEQYF.

This sequence joins TRBV5-8 and TRBJ1-5; possibly TRBD1 for D (6 bases). The CDR3 extends over 15 amino acids. Trimming cost V 1 base and J 2 bases, with 10 bases left between them. The germline V gene has CDR1 SGHTS and CDR2 YDEGEE. DNA of the CDR3: TGTGCCAGCAGCTTGCCTGGGACACGCAATCAGCCCCAGCATTTT. This translates into CASSLPGTRNQPQHF.

The genes are TRBV5-3 and TRBJ2-7; the match to TRBD2 covers 7 bases. TRBV5-3 is an open reading frame, and its role is uncertain. V shed 4 bases, J shed 1 base, and the junction held 17 bases outside the gene matches. This CDR3 is 18 amino acids long. In DNA, the CDR3 is TGTGCCAGAAGCGGGACGTGCGGGTGGGAGCGGGATTCCTACGAGCAGTACTTC. Translation: CARSGTCGWERDSYEQYF.

This clone was observed a single time. The genes are TRBV28 and TRBJ1-4; TRBD1 is a possible D gene (5 bases). CDR1 is MDHEN, CDR2 SYDVKM, per germline. This CDR3 spans 12 amino acids. The V and J ends lost 6 bases and 7 bases respectively, with 9 bases between them. CDR3 in amino acids: CASSRGGEKLFF. For the CDR3, the DNA is TGTGCCAGCAGCCGGGGGGGTGAAAAACTGTTTTTT.

The chain is built from TRBV5-1 and TRBJ1-6, with D maybe TRBD1 (5 bases). The CDR3 is 16 amino acids. CDR1 is SGHRS and CDR2 is YFSETQ in the germline V gene. Trimming stripped 0 bases from V and 8 bases from J, with 15 bases between. CDR3: CASSLGPGRSHSPLHF. The CDR3 region has the DNA TGCGCCAGCAGCTTGGGTCCAGGGAGGTCACATTCACCCCTCCACTTT. Full variable domain (missing parts from reference TRBV5-1 and TRBJ1-6): KAGVTQTPRYLIKTRGQQVTLSCSPISGHRSVSWYQQTPGQGLQFLFEYFSETQRNKGNFPGRFSGRQFSNSRSEMNVSTLELGDSALYLCASSLGPGRSHSPLHFGNGTRLTVT.

With respect to this clone: This may stem from a read error, because a much larger clone lies one nucleotide away. The genes are TRBV5-8 and TRBJ2-3; D gene ambiguous. V was shortened by 2 bases and J by 6 bases, with 4 bases between the two germline ends. This CDR3 contains 11 residues. CDR1 and CDR2 (germline): SGHTS, YDEGEE. The DNA for the CDR3 is TGTGCCAGCAGCTTCCGGGATACGCAGTATTTT. It encodes CASSFRDTQYF. The variable domain in full, with the rest retrieved from reference TRBV5-8 and TRBJ2-3, is EAGVTQSPTHLIKTRGQQATLRCSPISGHTSVYWYQQALGLGLQFLLWYDEGEERNRGNFPPRFSGRQFPNYSSELNVNALELEDSALYLCASSFRDTQYFGPGTRLTVL.

V is TRBV28 and J is TRBJ2-3; TRBD2 matches at 7 bases. V shed 3 bases and J 3 bases; nucleotides not matched to a gene: 6. Germline loops: CDR1 MDHEN, CDR2 SYDVKM. The CDR3 is 15 residues long. CDR3 nucleotides: TGTGCCAGCAGTTTGGCGGGAGTGGATACAGATACGCAGTATTTT. Its protein is CASSLAGVDTDTQYF.

The chain links TRBV10-3 to TRBJ2-3; 8 bases are shared with TRBD2. With 2 bases clipped from V and 1 base from J, the junction kept 8 bases outside the gene matches. The CDR3 is 17 amino acids. CDR1 is ENHRY and CDR2 is SYGVKD in the germline V gene. The CDR3: CAISEGSGRTGTDTQYF. DNA for the CDR3: TGTGCCATCAGTGAGGGGAGCGGGAGAACCGGCACAGATACGCAGTATTTT.